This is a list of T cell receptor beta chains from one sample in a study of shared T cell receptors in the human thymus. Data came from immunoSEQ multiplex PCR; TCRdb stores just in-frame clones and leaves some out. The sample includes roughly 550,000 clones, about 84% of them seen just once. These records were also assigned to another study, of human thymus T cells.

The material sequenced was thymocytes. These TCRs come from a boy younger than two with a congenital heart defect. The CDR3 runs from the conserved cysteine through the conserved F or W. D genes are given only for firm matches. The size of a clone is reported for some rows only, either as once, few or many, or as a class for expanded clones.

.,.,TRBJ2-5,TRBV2,TGTGCCAGCAGTGAAGTTGGGACAACGCAAGAGACCCAGTACTTC,CASSEVGTTQETQYF
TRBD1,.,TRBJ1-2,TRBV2,TGTGCCAGCAGTGAATACAGGGGGGGTTCGTACTATGGCTACACCTTC,CASSEYRGGSYYGYTF
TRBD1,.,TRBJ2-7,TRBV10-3,TGTGCCATCAGAGCCAGCCAACCGGGACAGGGGGCGGGAGAGCAGTACTTC,CAIRASQPGQGAGEQYF
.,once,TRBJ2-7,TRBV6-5,TGTGCCAGCAGTTACTTGGGGCTCCTATCCTACGAGCAGTACTTC,CASSYLGLLSYEQYF
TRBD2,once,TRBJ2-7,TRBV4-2,TGTGCCAGCAGCTGTAGCGGGAGTAAATACGAGCAGTACTTC,CASSCSGSKYEQYF
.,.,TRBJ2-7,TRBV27,TGTGCCAGCAGGCGAGACACTTCCTCCTACGAGCAGTACTTC,CASRRDTSSYEQYF
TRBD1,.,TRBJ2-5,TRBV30,TGTGCCTGGAGTGGGGCAGGGGGCTCGGAGACCCAGTACTTC,CAWSGAGGSETQYF
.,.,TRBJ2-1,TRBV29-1,TGCAGCGTGCAGGGGTCGGGGATTTACAATGAGCAGTTCTTC,CSVQGSGIYNEQFF
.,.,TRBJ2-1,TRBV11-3,TGTGCCAGCAGCTTTTCCGGGTTCTCCTACAATGAGCAGTTCTTC,CASSFSGFSYNEQFF
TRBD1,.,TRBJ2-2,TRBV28,TGTGCCAGCAGTTTACCGGGACAGGGGTGGCCCGGGGAGCTGTTTTTT,CASSLPGQGWPGELFF
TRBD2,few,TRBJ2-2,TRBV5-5,TGTGCCAGCGGACTAGCGGGAGGGGCCGGGGAGCTGTTTTTT,CASGLAGGAGELFF
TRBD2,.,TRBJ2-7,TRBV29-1,TGCAGCGTTGAAGGGGGGGGAGAGACCCCAGCCGAGCAGTACTTC,CSVEGGGETPAEQYF
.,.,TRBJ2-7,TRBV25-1,TGTGCCAGCAGTGAGGGGGCCCAAGAGCAGTACTTC,CASSEGAQEQYF
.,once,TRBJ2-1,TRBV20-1,TGCAGTGCTAACCAGGGGAGTGAGCAGTTCTTC,CSANQGSEQFF
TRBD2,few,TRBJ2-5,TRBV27,TGTGCCAGCAGTCGCCGAGGACTAGCGGGAGGGCCACAGACCCAGTACTTC,CASSRRGLAGGPQTQYF
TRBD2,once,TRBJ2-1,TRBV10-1,TGCGCCAGCAGTGAGTCCGGGGAGGGCTATGAGCAGTTCTTC,CASSESGEGYEQFF
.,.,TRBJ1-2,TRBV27,TGTGCCAGCAGTCCCCGACAGGTCTCCTATGGCTACACCTTC,CASSPRQVSYGYTF
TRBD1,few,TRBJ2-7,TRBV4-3,TGCGCCAGCAGCCAAGATTATCAGGACAGGGCCTACGAGCAGTACTTC,CASSQDYQDRAYEQYF
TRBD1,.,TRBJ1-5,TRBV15,TGTGCCACCGGGACAGGGGGGCTACGTAGTCAGCCCCAGCATTTT,CATGTGGLRSQPQHF
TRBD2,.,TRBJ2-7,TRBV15,TGTGCCACCAGCATCCTAACCGGGACTAGCGGAAGTGGGGAGCAGTACTTC,CATSILTGTSGSGEQYF
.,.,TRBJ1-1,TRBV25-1,TGTGCCAGCAGTTCGGACAGCAAGGGCACTGAAGCTTTCTTT,CASSSDSKGTEAFF
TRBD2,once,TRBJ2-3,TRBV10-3,TGTGCCATCAGTGTGCGACTAGCGGGAGGGCCGATGGATACGCAGTATTTT,CAISVRLAGGPMDTQYF
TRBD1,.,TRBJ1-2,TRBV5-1,TGCGCCAGCAGCCCGACACCGGACAGGGGGCTTGAGGGCTACACCTTC,CASSPTPDRGLEGYTF
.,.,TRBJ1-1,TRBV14,TGTGCCAGCAGCAAAACTTTGACAGACCCCGAAACTGAAGCTTTCTTT,CASSKTLTDPETEAFF
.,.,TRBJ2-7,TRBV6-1,TGTGCCAGCAGTGAGGGGTTCCGGGCAGGGCCCTACGAGCAGTACTTC,CASSEGFRAGPYEQYF
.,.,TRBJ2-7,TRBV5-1,TGCGCCAGCAGCCGGGACTCCTACGAGCAGTACTTC,CASSRDSYEQYF
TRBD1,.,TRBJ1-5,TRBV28,TGTGCCAGCAGTCGACCGGACAGGCGAATGGGACAGCCCCAGCATTTT,CASSRPDRRMGQPQHF
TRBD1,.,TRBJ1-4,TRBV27,TGTGCCAGCCGAACACAGGGGGGGAGTGAAAAACTGTTTTTT,CASRTQGGSEKLFF
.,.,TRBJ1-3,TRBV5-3,TGTGCCAGTAATGCTGGAAACACCATATATTTT,CASNAGNTIYF
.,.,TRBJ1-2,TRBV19,TGTGCCAGTATCCCGGTCCCGGGGAATGGCTACACCTTC,CASIPVPGNGYTF
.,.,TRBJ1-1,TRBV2,TGTGCCAGCAGTCCGGGTTCCGCCGACACTGAAGCTTTCTTT,CASSPGSADTEAFF
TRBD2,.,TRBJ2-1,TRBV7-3,TGTGCCAGCAGCGCTGCGGGGGTCTCCTACAATGAGCAGTTCTTC,CASSAAGVSYNEQFF
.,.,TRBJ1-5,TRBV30,TGTGCCTGGAGTGCGCCAGGGGTTAGCAATCAGCCCCAGCATTTT,CAWSAPGVSNQPQHF
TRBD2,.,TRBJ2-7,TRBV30,TGTGCCTGGGGGCGGACGGGACTAGCGGTCTACGAGCAGTACTTC,CAWGRTGLAVYEQYF
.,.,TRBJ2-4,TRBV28,TGTGCCAGCAGGGGTGGCGACAACAAAAACATTCAGTACTTC,CASRGGDNKNIQYF
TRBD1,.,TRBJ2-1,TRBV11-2,TGTGCCAGCAGCTCCACCGGGACAGGGGACAATGAGCAGTTCTTC,CASSSTGTGDNEQFF
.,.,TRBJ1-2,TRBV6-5,TGTGCCAGCAGCGAAAGGGCGGGCTATGGCTACACCTTC,CASSERAGYGYTF
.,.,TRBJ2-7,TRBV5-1,TGCGCCAGCAGCTTTAGGGGGTGGCCCTACGAGCAGTACTTC,CASSFRGWPYEQYF
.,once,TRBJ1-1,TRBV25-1,TGTGCCAGCAGTGAGGCAAGGGGGGGCCCTATGGAAGCTTTCTTT,CASSEARGGPMEAFF
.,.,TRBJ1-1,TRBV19,TGTGCCAGTAGTATTCTCGACAGCAAGTCTTCTGAAGCTTTCTTT,CASSILDSKSSEAFF
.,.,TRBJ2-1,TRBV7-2,TGTGCCAGCAGCTGTCTGATAGCGGTCCCCGACTACAATGAGCAGTTCTTC,CASSCLIAVPDYNEQFF
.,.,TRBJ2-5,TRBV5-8,TGTGCCAGCAGCCGGACTGGACAGCACCAAGAGACCCAGTACTTC,CASSRTGQHQETQYF
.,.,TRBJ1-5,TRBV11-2,TGTGCCAGCAGCCAGTCTCCGGGGGTTGGGCCCCAGCATTTT,CASSQSPGVGPQHF
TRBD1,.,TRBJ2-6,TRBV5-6,TGTGCCAGCAGCTCCAGGGACAGGGAAGCGTCTGGGGCCAACGTCCTGACTTTC,CASSSRDREASGANVLTF
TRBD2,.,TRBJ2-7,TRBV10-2,TGCGCCAGCAGTGAGTCGGAGCGGGAGGAAAAACAACCCTACGAGCAGTACTTC,CASSESEREEKQPYEQYF
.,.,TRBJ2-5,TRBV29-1,TGCAGCGCTGTAGCAGAGACCCAGTACTTC,CSAVAETQYF
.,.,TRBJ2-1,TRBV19,TGTGCCAGTAGTATCCGGACATCCTACAATGAGCAGTTCTTC,CASSIRTSYNEQFF